This T cell receptor (beta chain) emerged from a study of cytomegalovirus exposure and HLA in healthy donors. About the study: About 85 million unique TCR sequences came from HLA-typed donors in an early release. Out of 300 to 500 genotyped donors, roughly 80% belonged to the Caucasian-associated ancestry cluster. Notes on the study in general: Researchers reported that a few CMV-associated chains were confirmed in vitro as CMV antigen-specific. It was likely that a cluster of highly shared sequence variants was a sequencing artifact.

13 Jbeta primers and 60 Vbeta primers were used for the PCR. This table comes from immunoSEQ multiplex PCR, and its TCRdb copy is limited to in-frame clones, with some not included. The repertoire consists of 100,000 to 150,000 clones, with approximately 76% occurring once and the leading ten covering approximately 30%. About this clone: The antigen is unknown.

The CDR3 contains 15 residues. Germline V gene data show CDR1 as SGHAT and CDR2 as FQNNGV. V was pared by 2 bases and J by 2 bases, with 10 bases between. The receptor's source is a man aged 55 to 70 in good health and CMV-seropositive. The gene calls are TRBV11-2 and TRBJ1-3; D ambiguous. Sequencing was carried out using PBMCs. The CDR3, as DNA: TGTGCCAGCAGCTTATTCAGAGGGCCTGGAAACACCATATATTTT. Translation gives CASSLFRGPGNTIYF.